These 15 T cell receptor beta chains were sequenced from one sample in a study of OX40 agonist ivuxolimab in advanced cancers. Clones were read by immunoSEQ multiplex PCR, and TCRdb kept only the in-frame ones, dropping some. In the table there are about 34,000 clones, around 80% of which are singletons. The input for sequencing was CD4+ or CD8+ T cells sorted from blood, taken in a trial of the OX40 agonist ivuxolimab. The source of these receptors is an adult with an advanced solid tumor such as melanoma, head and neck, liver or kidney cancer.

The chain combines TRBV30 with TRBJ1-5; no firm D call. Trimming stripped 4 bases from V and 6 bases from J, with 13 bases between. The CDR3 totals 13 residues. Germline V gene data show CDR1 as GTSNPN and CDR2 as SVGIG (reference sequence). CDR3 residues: CAWTVAHGQPQHF. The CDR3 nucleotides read TGTGCCTGGACCGTGGCCCACGGTCAGCCCCAGCATTTT.

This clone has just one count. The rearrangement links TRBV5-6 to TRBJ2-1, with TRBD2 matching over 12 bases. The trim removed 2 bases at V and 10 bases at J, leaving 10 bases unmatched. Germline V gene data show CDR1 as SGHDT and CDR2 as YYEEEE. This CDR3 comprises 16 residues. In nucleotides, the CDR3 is TGTGCCAGCAGCTTAAAAGGACTAGCGGGATCATGGGAGCAGTTCTTC. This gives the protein CASSLKGLAGSWEQFF.

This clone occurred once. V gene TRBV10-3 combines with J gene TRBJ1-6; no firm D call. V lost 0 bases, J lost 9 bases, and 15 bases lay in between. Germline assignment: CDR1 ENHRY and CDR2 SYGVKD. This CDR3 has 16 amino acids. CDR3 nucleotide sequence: TGTGCCATCAGTGAGTCATCCCCAGCGCGGGGTTCACCCCTCCACTTT. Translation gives CAISESSPARGSPLHF.

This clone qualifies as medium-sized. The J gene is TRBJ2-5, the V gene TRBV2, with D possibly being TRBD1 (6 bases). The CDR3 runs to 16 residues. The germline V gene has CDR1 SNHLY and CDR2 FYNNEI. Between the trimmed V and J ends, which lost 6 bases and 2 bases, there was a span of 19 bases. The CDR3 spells CASSHRDTGLQETQYF. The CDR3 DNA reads TGTGCCAGCAGCCACCGGGACACCGGTTTACAAGAGACCCAGTACTTC.

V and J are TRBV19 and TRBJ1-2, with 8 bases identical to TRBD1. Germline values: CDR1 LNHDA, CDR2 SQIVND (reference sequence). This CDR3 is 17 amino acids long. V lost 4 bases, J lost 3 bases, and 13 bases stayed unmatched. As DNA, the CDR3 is TGTGCCAGTAGTACCCGTGGGACAGGTCTGTTAGACTATGGCTACACCTTC. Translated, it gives CASSTRGTGLLDYGYTF.

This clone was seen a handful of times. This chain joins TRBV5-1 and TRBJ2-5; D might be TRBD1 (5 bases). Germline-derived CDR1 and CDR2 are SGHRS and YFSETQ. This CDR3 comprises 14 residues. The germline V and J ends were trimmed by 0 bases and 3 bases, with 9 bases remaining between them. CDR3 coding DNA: TGCGCCAGCAGCTTGGCAGGGATCGAAGAGACCCAGTACTTC. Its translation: CASSLAGIEETQYF.

This chain's CDR3 is CASSRKSRSSYNEQFF. The CDR3 DNA follows: TGTGCCAGCAGCCGGAAATCAAGGAGCTCCTACAATGAGCAGTTCTTC. This chain joins TRBV27 and TRBJ2-1, with no clear D. The CDR3 sequence is 16 residues long. From germline, CDR1 is MNHEY and CDR2 SMNVEV (reference sequence). Trimming cost V 6 bases and J 0 bases, with 15 bases left between them.

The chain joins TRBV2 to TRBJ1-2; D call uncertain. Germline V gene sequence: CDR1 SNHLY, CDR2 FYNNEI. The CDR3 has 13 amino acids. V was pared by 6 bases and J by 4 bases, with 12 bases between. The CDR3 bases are TGTGCCAGCAGCCCGGAACGGGGCTATGGCTACACCTTC. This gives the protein CASSPERGYGYTF.

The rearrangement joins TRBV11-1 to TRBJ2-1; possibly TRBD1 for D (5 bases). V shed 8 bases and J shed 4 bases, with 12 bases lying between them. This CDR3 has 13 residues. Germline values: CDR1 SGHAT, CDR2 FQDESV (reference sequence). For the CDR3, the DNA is TGTGCCAGCGGGGCGGAGTATTACAATGAGCAGTTCTTC. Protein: CASGAEYYNEQFF.

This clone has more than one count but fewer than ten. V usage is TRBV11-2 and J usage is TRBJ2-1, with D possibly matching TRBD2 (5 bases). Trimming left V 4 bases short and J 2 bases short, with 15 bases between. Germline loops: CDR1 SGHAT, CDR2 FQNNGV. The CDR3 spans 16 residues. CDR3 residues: CASSSGVGAAYNEQFF. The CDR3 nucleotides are TGTGCCAGCAGCTCTGGGGTGGGAGCTGCCTACAATGAGCAGTTCTTC. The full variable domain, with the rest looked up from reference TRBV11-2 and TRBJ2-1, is EAGVAQSPRYKIIEKRQSVAFWCNPISGHATLYWYQQILGQGPKLLIQFQNNGVVDDSQLPKDRFSAERLKGVDSTLKIQPAKLEDSAVYLCASSSGVGAAYNEQFFGPGTRLTVL.

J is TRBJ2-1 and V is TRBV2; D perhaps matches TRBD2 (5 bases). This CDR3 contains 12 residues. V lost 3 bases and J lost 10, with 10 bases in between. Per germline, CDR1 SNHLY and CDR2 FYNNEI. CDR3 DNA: TGTGCCAGCAGTGATACGGGGAGAGAGCAGTTCTTC. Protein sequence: CASSDTGREQFF.

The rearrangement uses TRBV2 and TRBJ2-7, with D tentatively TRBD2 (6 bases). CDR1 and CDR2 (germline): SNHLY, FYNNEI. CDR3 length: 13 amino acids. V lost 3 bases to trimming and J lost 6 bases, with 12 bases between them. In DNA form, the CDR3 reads TGTGCCAGCAGTGAGGACTACTTCCCCGAGCAGTACTTC. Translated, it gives CASSEDYFPEQYF.

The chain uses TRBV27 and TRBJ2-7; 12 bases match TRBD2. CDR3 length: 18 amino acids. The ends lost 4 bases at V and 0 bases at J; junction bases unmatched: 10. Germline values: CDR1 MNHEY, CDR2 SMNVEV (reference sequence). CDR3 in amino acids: CASSSSLAGGIRSYEQYF. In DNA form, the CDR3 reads TGTGCCAGCAGTTCATCACTAGCGGGAGGAATACGCTCCTACGAGCAGTACTTC.

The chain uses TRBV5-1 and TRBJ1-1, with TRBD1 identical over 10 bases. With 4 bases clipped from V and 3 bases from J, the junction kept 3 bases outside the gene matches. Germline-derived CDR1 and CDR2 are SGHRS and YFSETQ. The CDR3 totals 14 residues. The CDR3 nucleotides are TGCGCCAGCAGCGTGGACAGGGGGGACACTGAAGCTTTCTTT. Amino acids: CASSVDRGDTEAFF.

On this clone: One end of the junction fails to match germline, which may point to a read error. The CDR3 DNA follows: TGTGCCCGCAGTGCCGGGGGGGGACAGTTTAACACCGGGGAGCTGTTTTTT. As protein: CARSAGGGQFNTGELFF. The rearrangement links TRBV2 to TRBJ2-2; TRBD2 might be the D (8 bases). Germline V gives CDR1 SNHLY, CDR2 FYNNEI. The CDR3 is made up of 17 amino acids.